Listed below are T cell receptor beta chains from one sample, sequenced in a study of cytomegalovirus exposure and HLA in healthy donors. TCRdb keeps only in-frame clones here, not all; method: immunoSEQ multiplex PCR. In the table there are approximately 140,000 clones, approximately 86% of which are singletons. Sequenced sample: PBMCs. All receptors come from a woman under 30 in good health and CMV-seropositive. Both conserved end residues are part of each CDR3. D genes are given only for firm matches. Clone sizes are given selectively: once, few, many, or a class where the clone is expanded.

clone_size d_call j_call v_call cdr3_aa cdr3_nt
NA TRBD2 TRBJ2-7 TRBV2 CASSEHGGGAYEQYF TGTGCCAGCAGTGAACATGGCGGGGGGGCGTACGAGCAGTACTTC
NA NA TRBJ1-1 TRBV4-1 CASTQKSRSGWRTEAFF TGCGCCAGCACCCAGAAAAGCCGGTCTGGGTGGAGAACTGAAGCTTTCTTT
once NA TRBJ2-1 TRBV7-6 CASSPPSRNEQFF TGTGCCAGCAGCCCTCCCTCCCGTAATGAGCAGTTCTTC
NA NA TRBJ2-3 TRBV10-3 CAISEVGRDTQYF TGTGCCATCAGTGAGGTGGGGCGAGATACGCAGTATTTT
NA NA TRBJ1-2 TRBV29-1 CSVEVRGESYTF TGCAGCGTTGAAGTCAGGGGCGAGAGCTACACCTTC
NA NA TRBJ1-2 TRBV7-9 CASSYLGQGSNYGYTF TGTGCCAGCAGCTACCTTGGGCAGGGGTCTAACTATGGCTACACCTTC
NA NA TRBJ2-7 TRBV7-2 CASSLKLGTGLYEQYF TGTGCCAGCAGCTTAAAACTCGGGACGGGACTCTACGAGCAGTACTTC
few TRBD2 TRBJ2-7 TRBV19 CASSSSGSVYHEQYF TGTGCCAGTAGCTCCAGCGGGAGTGTGTACCACGAGCAGTACTTC
NA TRBD1 TRBJ1-2 TRBV19 CASSPNRGRWNGYTF TGTGCCAGTAGTCCTAACAGGGGGCGCTGGAATGGCTACACCTTC
NA NA TRBJ2-1 TRBV6-5 CASSYNNNEQFF TGTGCCAGCAGTTACAATAACAATGAGCAGTTCTTC
NA TRBD1 TRBJ2-5 TRBV7-2 CASSIQGYSETQYF TGTGCCAGCAGCATACAGGGGTACTCAGAGACCCAGTACTTC
NA NA TRBJ2-1 TRBV18 CASSLAVSSYNEQFF TGTGCCAGCTCACTAGCGGTTAGCTCCTACAATGAGCAGTTCTTC
NA TRBD2 TRBJ2-3 TRBV30 CAWSYGGRAPDTQYF TGTGCCTGGAGTTATGGCGGGAGGGCCCCAGATACGCAGTATTTT
NA NA TRBJ2-4 TRBV11-2 CASSLDLVRGIQYF TGTGCCAGCAGCTTAGATCTGGTTCGGGGCATTCAGTACTTC
NA TRBD1 TRBJ1-1 TRBV28 CASSLQGDPRAFF TGTGCCAGCAGTTTACAGGGGGATCCCCGGGCTTTCTTT
NA TRBD1 TRBJ2-5 TRBV2 CASSGGSGGTQYF TGTGCCAGCAGTGGGGGGTCAGGGGGGACCCAGTACTTC
once TRBD2 TRBJ2-5 TRBV9 CASSVMGSGGLETQYF TGTGCCAGCAGCGTGATGGGTAGCGGGGGTTTGGAGACCCAGTACTTC
once TRBD1 TRBJ1-5 TRBV18 CASSPSDREGQPQHF TGTGCCAGCTCACCATCGGACAGGGAAGGGCAGCCCCAGCATTTT
NA NA TRBJ1-2 TRBV7-3 CASSPQGPLNYGYTF TGTGCCAGCAGCCCACAGGGACCTCTTAACTATGGCTACACCTTC
NA TRBD2 TRBJ2-1 TRBV9 CASSVQRGSNEQFF TGTGCCAGCAGCGTACAGCGGGGGTCCAATGAGCAGTTCTTC
NA NA TRBJ1-6 TRBV19 CASSGTGNSPLHF TGTGCCTCCTCCGGGACTGGGAATTCACCCCTCCACTTT
once NA TRBJ2-2 TRBV4-3 CASSQDWAGEGTGELFF TGCGCCAGCAGCCAAGATTGGGCAGGGGAGGGTACCGGGGAGCTGTTTTTT
NA NA TRBJ1-2 TRBV19 CASSMRRNYGYTF TGTGCCAGTAGTATGAGGCGGAACTATGGCTACACCTTC
NA TRBD1 TRBJ1-1 TRBV2 CAGRDRGTEAFF TGTGCCGGACGGGACAGGGGCACTGAAGCTTTCTTT
NA NA TRBJ2-2 TRBV5-4 CASSAAGELFF TGTGCCAGCAGCGCGGCCGGGGAGCTGTTTTTT
NA NA TRBJ1-1 TRBV28 CASAKLQGYTEAFF TGTGCCAGCGCGAAGTTACAGGGTTACACTGAAGCTTTCTTT
NA TRBD2 TRBJ2-1 TRBV30 CAWQRLAGGHEQFF TGTGCCTGGCAGAGACTAGCGGGAGGGCATGAGCAGTTCTTC
NA NA TRBJ2-1 TRBV5-1 CASSLVVDSYNEQFF TGCGCCAGCAGCTTGGTGGTAGACTCCTACAATGAGCAGTTCTTC
NA TRBD1 TRBJ1-6 TRBV5-6 CASSRGDRGYSPLHF TGTGCCAGCAGCCGTGGGGACAGGGGGTATTCACCCCTCCACTTT
NA NA TRBJ1-2 TRBV9 CASSVDVGHYGYTF TGTGCCAGCAGCGTAGATGTGGGCCACTATGGCTACACCTTC
NA NA TRBJ1-4 TRBV2 CASTQYDNEKLFF TGTGCCAGCACCCAGTACGATAATGAAAAACTGTTTTTT
NA NA TRBJ2-3 TRBV7-2 CASSSRGGPKSTDTQYF TGTGCCAGCAGTTCACGAGGGGGACCTAAGAGCACAGATACGCAGTATTTT
NA TRBD2 TRBJ2-1 TRBV11-2 CASSWGTSGTNEQFF TGTGCCAGCAGCTGGGGGACTAGCGGAACGAATGAGCAGTTCTTC
NA NA TRBJ1-6 TRBV4-3 CASSRYRDTYNSPLHF TGCGCCAGCAGCCGTTACAGGGACACCTATAATTCACCCCTCCACTTT
NA NA TRBJ2-1 TRBV6-6 CASTAVKAGEQFF TGTGCCAGCACAGCAGTAAAAGCGGGTGAGCAGTTCTTC
NA NA TRBJ2-3 TRBV5-4 CASSLTGPEDTQYF TGTGCCAGCAGCTTGACAGGGCCAGAAGATACGCAGTATTTT
NA NA TRBJ2-7 TRBV5-1 CASSRWDTGYEQYF TGCGCCAGCAGCCGCTGGGACACCGGATACGAGCAGTACTTC
NA NA TRBJ2-7 TRBV5-1 CASSPSGSKYEQYF TGCGCCAGCAGCCCCTCGGGATCAAAATACGAGCAGTACTTC
once NA TRBJ1-1 TRBV5-4 CASRRQGGHTEAFF TGTGCCAGCAGAAGGCAGGGCGGACACACTGAAGCTTTCTTT
NA TRBD1 TRBJ2-3 TRBV30 CAWRQGVGTDTQYF TGTGCCTGGAGACAGGGGGTGGGCACAGATACGCAGTATTTT
NA TRBD1 TRBJ1-6 TRBV2 CASWGQGNSPLHF TGTGCCAGCTGGGGACAGGGAAATTCACCCCTCCACTTT
NA TRBD1 TRBJ2-1 TRBV18 CASSPGTGGNEQFF TGTGCCAGCTCTCCCGGGACAGGGGGAAATGAGCAGTTCTTC
NA NA TRBJ1-2 TRBV29-1 CSAFDRTIYGYTF TGCAGCGCCTTTGACAGGACCATCTATGGCTACACCTTC
NA NA TRBJ1-3 TRBV30 CAWSPLYISGYSGNTIYF TGTGCCTGGAGTCCACTCTACATCAGCGGATACTCTGGAAACACCATATATTTT
NA TRBD1 TRBJ1-5 TRBV18 CASSPRTGGNQPQHF TGTGCCAGCTCACCACGGACAGGGGGCAATCAGCCCCAGCATTTT
NA TRBD1 TRBJ2-7 TRBV25-1 CASSGLGTAYEQYF TGTGCCAGCAGTGGCCTCGGGACAGCCTACGAGCAGTACTTC
NA NA TRBJ2-7 TRBV30 CAWSRDFYEQYF TGTGCCTGGAGTCGGGACTTCTACGAGCAGTACTTC
NA TRBD2 TRBJ2-1 TRBV5-1 CASTRLAGGNEQFF TGCGCCAGCACCAGACTAGCGGGAGGGAATGAGCAGTTCTTC
NA NA TRBJ1-5 TRBV27 CASSLRAGVHSQPQHF TGTGCCAGCAGTTTACGGGCAGGGGTCCATAGTCAGCCCCAGCATTTT
NA NA TRBJ1-1 TRBV15 CATSRDRLATNTEAFF TGTGCCACCAGCAGAGACAGGCTTGCTACGAACACTGAAGCTTTCTTT
NA TRBD1 TRBJ1-6 TRBV27 CASSQTRDSLSPLHF TGTGCCAGCAGTCAAACCCGGGACAGCCTTTCACCCCTCCACTTT
NA TRBD1 TRBJ2-7 TRBV28 CASRGTGLKQYF TGTGCCAGCAGGGGGACAGGGCTTAAGCAGTACTTC
NA NA TRBJ1-2 TRBV7-2 CASSFGQPYGYTF TGTGCCAGCAGCTTTGGACAGCCATATGGCTACACCTTC
NA TRBD2 TRBJ2-6 TRBV16 CASSQSGNGANVLTF TGTGCCAGCAGCCAAAGCGGGAACGGGGCCAACGTCCTGACTTTC